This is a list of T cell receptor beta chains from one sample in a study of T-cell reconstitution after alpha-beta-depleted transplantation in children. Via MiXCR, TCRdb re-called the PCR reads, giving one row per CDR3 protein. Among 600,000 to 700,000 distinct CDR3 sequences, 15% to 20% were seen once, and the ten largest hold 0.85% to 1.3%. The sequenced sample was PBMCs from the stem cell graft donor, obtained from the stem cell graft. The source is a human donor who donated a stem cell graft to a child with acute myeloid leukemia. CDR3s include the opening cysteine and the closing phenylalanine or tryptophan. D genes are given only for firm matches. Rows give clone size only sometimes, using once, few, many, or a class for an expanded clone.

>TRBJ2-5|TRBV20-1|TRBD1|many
TGCAGTGCTACCTCCCGACAGGGGCAAGAGACCCAGTACTTC
CSATSRQGQETQYF
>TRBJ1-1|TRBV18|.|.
TGTGCCAGCTCACCACGGGCAGGGGTGTACGCTGAAGCTTTCTTT
CASSPRAGVYAEAFF
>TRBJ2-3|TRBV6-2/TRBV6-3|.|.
TGTGCCAGCAGTTACACCGGGCTCGCAGATACGCAGTATTTT
CASSYTGLADTQYF
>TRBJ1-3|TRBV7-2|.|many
TGTGCCAGCAGCTTAACCGTTAACACCATATATTTT
CASSLTVNTIYF
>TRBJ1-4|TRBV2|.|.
TGTGCCAGCAGTGGCAGACAGCTGTTTTTT
CASSGRQLFF
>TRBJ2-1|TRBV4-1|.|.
TGCGCCAGCAGCCAAGCACGCACAACTGCGGAGCAGTTCTTC
CASSQARTTAEQFF
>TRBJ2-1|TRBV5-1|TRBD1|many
TGCGCCAGCAGTCGGGGACAGGTAGGGGAGCAGTTCTTC
CASSRGQVGEQFF
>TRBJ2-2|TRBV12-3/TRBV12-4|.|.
TGTGCCAGCAGTTTGGGCAGCGGCCCCACCGGGGAGCTGTTTTTT
CASSLGSGPTGELFF
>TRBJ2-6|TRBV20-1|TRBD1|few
TGCAGTGCTAGGCCGGGACAGCCGTTCTCTGGGGCCAACGTCCTGACTTTC
CSARPGQPFSGANVLTF
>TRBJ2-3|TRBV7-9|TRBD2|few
TGTGCCAGCAGCTTATCGACTAGCGGGGGAAACACAGATACGCAGTATTTT
CASSLSTSGGNTDTQYF
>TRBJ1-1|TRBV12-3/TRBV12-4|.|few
TGTGCCAGCAGGCTCAGGGGTTTTTCGCCCCTTGAAGCTTTCTTT
CASRLRGFSPLEAFF
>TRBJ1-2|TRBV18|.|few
TGTGCCAGCTCACCGACACGATTAGACAGGAGCAATGGCTACACCTTC
CASSPTRLDRSNGYTF
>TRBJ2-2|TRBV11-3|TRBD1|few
TGTGCCAGCCCGGACAGGGAGAGCGGCGGGGAGCTGTTTTTT
CASPDRESGGELFF
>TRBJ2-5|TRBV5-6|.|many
TGTGCCAGCAATCAATTGGGGCGTGCCCAAGAGACCCAGTACTTC
CASNQLGRAQETQYF
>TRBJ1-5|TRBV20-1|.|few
TGCAGTGCTAGAGACCCCAAGTCGAGGGAACAGCCCCAGCATTTT
CSARDPKSREQPQHF
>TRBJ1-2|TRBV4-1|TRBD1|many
TGCGCCAGCAGCCAAGGCATACTGTTCGGACAGGGGAAAACCTATGGCTACACCTTC
CASSQGILFGQGKTYGYTF
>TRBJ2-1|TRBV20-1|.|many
TGCAGTGCTAGTTTCAATGAGCAGTTCTTC
CSASFNEQFF
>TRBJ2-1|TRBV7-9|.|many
TGTGCCAGCAGCCCGGGGACATCGAAGTTCTTC
CASSPGTSKFF
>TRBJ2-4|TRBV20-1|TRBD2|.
TGCAGTGCTCTTATATACGGGGAGGGCAAAAACATTCAGTACTTC
CSALIYGEGKNIQYF
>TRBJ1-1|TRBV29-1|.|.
TGCAGCGTCCAAGAGTTTATGAACACTGAAGCTTTCTTT
CSVQEFMNTEAFF
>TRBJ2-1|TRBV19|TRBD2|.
TGTGCCAGTAGTATAGGAGGGACTAGCGGAGCCTCGCAGTTCTTC
CASSIGGTSGASQFF